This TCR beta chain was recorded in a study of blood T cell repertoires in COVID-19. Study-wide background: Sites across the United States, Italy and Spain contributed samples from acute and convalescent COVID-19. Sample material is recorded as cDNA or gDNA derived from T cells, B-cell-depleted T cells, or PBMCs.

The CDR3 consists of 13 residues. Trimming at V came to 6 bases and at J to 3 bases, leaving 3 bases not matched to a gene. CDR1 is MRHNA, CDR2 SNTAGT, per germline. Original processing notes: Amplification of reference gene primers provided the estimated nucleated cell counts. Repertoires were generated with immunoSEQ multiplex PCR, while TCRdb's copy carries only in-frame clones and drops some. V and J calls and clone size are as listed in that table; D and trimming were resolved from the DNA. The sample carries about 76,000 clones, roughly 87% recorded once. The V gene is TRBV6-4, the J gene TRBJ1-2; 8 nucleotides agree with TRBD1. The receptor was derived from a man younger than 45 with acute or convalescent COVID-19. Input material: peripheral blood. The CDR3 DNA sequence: TGTGCCAGCAGCGAGACAGGGGACTATGGCTACACCTTC. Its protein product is CASSETGDYGYTF.